This T cell receptor beta chain was captured by sequencing in a study of human T cells and chemical hapten exposure. About the research overall: Sensitization employed 2% DPC on approximately 2 cm by approximately 2 cm of upper inner arm skin. The study's findings and limits: Controls had significantly fewer large CDR3 similarity clusters than were formed by expanded TCRs.

TCRdb passed the RACE reads through MiXCR, listing each CDR3 protein once. The sample includes more than 150,000 distinct CDR3 sequences, approximately 29% of them seen just once. Notes on this clonotype: Its antigen is not known.

The time point here: pre-sensitization, week 0. Treatment described: therapeutic diphenylcyclopropenone sensitization with weekly scalp DPC. The germline V and J ends were trimmed by 7 bases and 5 bases, with 12 bases remaining between them. The CDR3 loop spans 13 amino acids. CDR1 and CDR2 from the germline V gene are SNHLY and FYNNEI. The sample in question was whole blood, obtained in connection with sensitization to the hapten diphenylcyclopropenone (DPC). This TCR came from a woman aged 25 to 39 with alopecia areata. Some clones in this sample may be carry-over from other donors' samples. The chain combines TRBV2 with TRBJ2-1, with D possibly TRBD2 on 6 matching bases. For the CDR3, the DNA is TGTGCCAGCACACGGGGGTTGGACAATGAGCAGTTCTTC. Its translation is CASTRGLDNEQFF. Combining the CDR3 with reference TRBV2 and TRBJ2-1 gives the whole variable domain EPEVTQTPSHQVTQMGQEVILRCVPISNHLYFYWYRQILGQKVEFLVSFYNNEISEKSEIFDDQFSVERPDGSNFTLKIRSTKLEDSAMYFCASTRGLDNEQFFGPGTRLTVL.